The 17 T cell receptor beta chains presented below share a single source sample, sequenced in a study of OX40 agonist ivuxolimab in advanced cancers. Method: immunoSEQ multiplex PCR; TCRdb's copy keeps in-frame clones and lacks some. The sample lists 25,000 to 30,000 clones, roughly 85% seen once, with 9% to 15% in the top ten. The sample here was CD4+ or CD8+ T cells sorted from blood, taken in a trial of the OX40 agonist ivuxolimab. The source is an adult with an advanced solid tumor such as melanoma, head and neck, liver or kidney cancer.

The V call is TRBV11-2, the J call TRBJ1-1, with TRBD1 matching 7 bases. CDR1 is SGHAT, CDR2 FQNNGV, per germline. Trimming took 5 bases from V and 7 from J; bases not matched to a gene: 10. The CDR3 loop spans 14 amino acids. The CDR3 region is CASSNREGAGEAFF. Here the CDR3 DNA reads TGTGCCAGCAGCAACAGGGAGGGGGCAGGTGAAGCTTTCTTT.

The V and J genes are TRBV6-5 and TRBJ1-1; the D is unclear. This CDR3 has 13 amino acids. Trimming shortened V by 7 bases and J by 8 bases, and 17 bases separated the two germline ends. Germline loops: CDR1 MNHEY, CDR2 SVGAGI. CDR3 in DNA: TGTGCCAGCACCGCCTCGATGCTACGGGAAGCTTTCTTT. This gives the protein CASTASMLREAFF.

The J gene is TRBJ2-7, the V gene TRBV7-8; weak D call: TRBD1 (6 bases). Looked up from germline, CDR1 is SGHVS and CDR2 is FQNEAQ. V lost 1 base to trimming and J lost 3 bases, with 7 bases between them. The CDR3 totals 13 residues. Written as DNA, the CDR3 is TGTGCCAGCAGCTTAGAACAGGGCTACGAGCAGTACTTC. This translates into CASSLEQGYEQYF.

The V gene is TRBV19, the J gene TRBJ1-1; maybe TRBD1 (5 bases). V lost 5 bases and J lost 2, with 9 bases in between. The germline gives CDR1 LNHDA, CDR2 SQIVND (reference sequence). CDR3 size: 13 residues. Written as DNA, the CDR3 is TGTGCCAGTAGTTTCGGGACTAACACTGAAGCTTTCTTT. This sequence encodes CASSFGTNTEAFF.

The chain links TRBV13 to TRBJ1-1; 9 bases agree with TRBD1. J lost 3 bases, V lost 7 bases, and 9 bases had no gene match. Germline V gives CDR1 PRHDT, CDR2 FYEKMQ (reference sequence). CDR3 length equals 15 residues. CDR3 DNA sequence: TGTGCCAGCACCCGTATAGGACAGGGGTACACTGAAGCTTTCTTT. Its translation is CASTRIGQGYTEAFF.

The chain joins TRBV5-1 to TRBJ2-1; 10 bases map to TRBD2. V shed 6 bases and J 8 bases; nucleotides not matched to a gene: 5. This CDR3 is 13 amino acids long. CDR1 SGHRS and CDR2 YFSETQ come from the germline V gene. CDR3 protein: CASIGTSGDEQFF. In nucleotides, the CDR3 is TGCGCCAGCATTGGAACTAGCGGGGATGAGCAGTTCTTC. The variable domain in full, with the rest retrieved from reference TRBV5-1 and TRBJ2-1, is KAGVTQTPRYLIKTRGQQVTLSCSPISGHRSVSWYQQTPGQGLQFLFEYFSETQRNKGNFPGRFSGRQFSNSRSEMNVSTLELGDSALYLCASIGTSGDEQFFGPGTRLTVL.

This clone is deemed medium-sized. This rearrangement joins TRBV2 to TRBJ1-5; no reliable D call. Per the germline V gene, CDR1 is SNHLY and CDR2 is FYNNEI. The CDR3 sequence is 13 residues long. The V and J ends lost 1 base and 7 bases respectively, with 8 bases between them. The CDR3 is CASSEVAPQPQHF. DNA of the CDR3: TGTGCCAGCAGTGAAGTGGCCCCACAGCCCCAGCATTTT.

V and J are TRBV10-3 and TRBJ1-4; TRBD1 agrees at 8 bases. CDR1 and CDR2 (germline): ENHRY, SYGVKD. This CDR3 has 14 amino acids. V lost 5 bases and J lost 5; bases outside the gene matches: 4. The DNA for the CDR3 is TGTGCCATCAGTCGGACAGGGTCAAATGAAAAACTGTTTTTT. Residues: CAISRTGSNEKLFF.

This chain connects TRBV19 to TRBJ2-7, with 12 positions matching TRBD2. V shed 1 base, J shed 1 base, and the junction held 8 bases outside the gene matches. CDR3 length equals 18 residues. Germline V gene lookup returns CDR1 LNHDA and CDR2 SQIVND (reference sequence). CDR3: CASSIALGTSGFSYEQYF. Written as DNA, the CDR3 is TGTGCCAGTAGTATAGCCTTAGGGACTAGCGGGTTTTCCTACGAGCAGTACTTC.

The chain links TRBV7-9 to TRBJ2-3; 8 nucleotides line up with TRBD2. Looked up from germline, CDR1 is SEHNR and CDR2 is FQNEAQ (reference sequence). The trim removed 9 bases at V and 3 bases at J, leaving 5 bases unmatched. This CDR3 has 13 residues. The CDR3 loop is CASTGGATDTQYF. The CDR3 nucleotides read TGTGCCAGTACCGGGGGGGCGACAGATACGCAGTATTTT.

A few counts support this clone. The chain employs TRBV7-2 and TRBJ2-7, with D perhaps matching TRBD1 (6 bases). The V end was cut by 8 bases, the J end by 4 bases, with 27 bases between. Germline values: CDR1 SGHTA, CDR2 FQGNSA. The CDR3 totals 17 residues. CDR3 residues: CASQYNSNRVISYEQYF. The DNA for the CDR3 is TGTGCCAGCCAATACAATTCAAACAGGGTTATCTCTTACGAGCAGTACTTC.

The CDR3 loop reads CASSLLRDRPSDTGELFF. CDR3 DNA: TGTGCCAGCAGTTTACTCCGGGACAGACCCTCGGACACCGGGGAGCTGTTTTTT. The J gene is TRBJ2-2, the V gene TRBV28; 7 positions agree with TRBD1. This CDR3 has 18 residues. Germline V gene sequence: CDR1 MDHEN, CDR2 SYDVKM. V trimming: 2 bases; J trimming: 3 bases; junction bases outside the gene matches: 12.

The chain uses TRBV5-5 and TRBJ2-3, with 10 bases fitting TRBD2. The J segment lost 0 bases and the V segment lost 0 bases, leaving 4 bases of the junction unmatched. The CDR3 is made up of 17 amino acids. Germline V CDR1 and CDR2: SGHKS, YYEKEE (reference sequence). The CDR3 DNA reads as TGTGCCAGCAGCTTGGGGCTAGCGGGGGTTAGCACAGATACGCAGTATTTT. Translating it yields CASSLGLAGVSTDTQYF.

The chain joins TRBV6-1 to TRBJ1-1; D is uncertain. V dropped 1 base and J dropped 1 base, with 10 bases sitting between them. Germline V CDR1 and CDR2: MNHNS, SASEGT. The CDR3 is 15 residues long. The CDR3 reads CASSEVPNENTEAFF. In DNA, the CDR3 is TGTGCCAGCAGTGAAGTGCCAAATGAGAACACTGAAGCTTTCTTT.

The genes are TRBV9 and TRBJ1-3, with 9 positions matching TRBD1. With 4 bases clipped from V and 5 bases from J, the junction kept 7 bases outside the gene matches. The germline gives CDR1 SGDLS, CDR2 YYNGEE. This CDR3 has 15 amino acids. The DNA of the CDR3 is TGTGCCAGCAGCCCCGACAGGGGGTCTAGAAACACCATATATTTT. It translates to CASSPDRGSRNTIYF.

This sequence joins TRBV9 and TRBJ2-1, with unresolved D. This CDR3 spans 13 amino acids. V was clipped by 0 bases and J by 2 bases, with 3 bases between them. Per germline, CDR1 SGDLS and CDR2 YYNGEE. The CDR3, as DNA: TGTGCCAGCAGCGTAGCTACCTACAATGAGCAGTTCTTC. Encoded protein: CASSVATYNEQFF.

The gene calls are TRBV7-8 and TRBJ2-5; the D gene could be TRBD1 or TRBD2 (5 bases each). Germline V gives CDR1 SGHVS, CDR2 FQNEAQ. CDR3 size: 16 residues. V was cut by 0 bases and J by 5 bases, with 16 bases left in between. The chain's CDR3 is CASSLASGAPAETQYF. The CDR3, as DNA: TGTGCCAGCAGCTTAGCGTCCGGGGCCCCCGCGGAGACCCAGTACTTC.